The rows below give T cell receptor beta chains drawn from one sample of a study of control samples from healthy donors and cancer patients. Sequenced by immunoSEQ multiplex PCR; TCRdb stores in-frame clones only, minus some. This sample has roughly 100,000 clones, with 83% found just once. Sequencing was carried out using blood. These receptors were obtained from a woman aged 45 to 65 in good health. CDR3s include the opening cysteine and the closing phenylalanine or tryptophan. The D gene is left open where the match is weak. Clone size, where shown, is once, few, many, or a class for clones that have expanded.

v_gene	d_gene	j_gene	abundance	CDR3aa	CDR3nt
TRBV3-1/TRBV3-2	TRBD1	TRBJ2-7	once	CAGQGAKGEQYF	TGTGCCGGACAGGGGGCAAAAGGCGAGCAGTACTTC
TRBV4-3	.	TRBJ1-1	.	CASSQEGWNTEAFF	TGCGCCAGCAGCCAAGAGGGTTGGAACACTGAAGCTTTCTTT
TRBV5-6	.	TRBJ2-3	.	CASSLVAGTDTQYF	TGTGCCAGCAGCTTGGTAGCGGGCACAGATACGCAGTATTTT
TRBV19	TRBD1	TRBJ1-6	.	CASARDRGNSPLHF	TGTGCCAGTGCTCGGGACAGGGGGAATTCACCCCTCCACTTT
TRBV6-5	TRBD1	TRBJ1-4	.	CASSSPDRGDEKLFF	TGTGCCAGCAGTTCCCCGGACAGGGGGGATGAAAAACTGTTTTTT
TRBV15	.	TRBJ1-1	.	CATSRDRLVEAFF	TGTGCCACCAGCAGAGACCGTCTGGTGGAAGCTTTCTTT
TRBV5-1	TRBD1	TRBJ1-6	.	CSSSLHGTGDGSPLHF	TGCTCCAGCTCCCTTCACGGGACAGGGGACGGCTCACCCCTCCACTTT
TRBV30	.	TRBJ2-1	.	CAWSVGSPGYNEQFF	TGTGCCTGGAGTGTCGGCTCCCCCGGCTACAATGAGCAGTTCTTC
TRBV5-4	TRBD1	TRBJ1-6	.	CASSFDRGGSPLHF	TGTGCCAGCAGCTTTGACAGGGGAGGATCACCCCTCCACTTT
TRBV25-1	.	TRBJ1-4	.	CASSEDTKLGEKLFF	TGTGCCAGCAGTGAGGACACCAAACTGGGGGAAAAACTGTTTTTT
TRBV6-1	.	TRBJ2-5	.	CASSDAERERSQYF	TGTGCCAGCAGTGACGCGGAACGCGAAAGATCCCAGTACTTC
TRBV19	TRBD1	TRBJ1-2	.	CASSGVTGAWYGYTF	TGTGCCAGCAGTGGGGTAACAGGGGCTTGGTATGGCTACACCTTC
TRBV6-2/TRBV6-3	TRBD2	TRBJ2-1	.	CASSYFPSGETLQFF	TGTGCCAGCAGTTATTTCCCTAGCGGGGAGACCTTGCAGTTCTTC
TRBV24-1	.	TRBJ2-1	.	CATRRGNEQFF	TGTGCCACCAGGAGGGGGAATGAGCAGTTCTTC
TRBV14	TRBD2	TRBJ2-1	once	CASSPGGPYNEQFF	TGTGCCAGCAGCCCGGGGGGTCCCTACAATGAGCAGTTCTTC
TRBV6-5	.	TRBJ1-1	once	CASSYRGVWNTEAFF	TGTGCCAGCAGTTACAGGGGCGTATGGAACACTGAAGCTTTCTTT